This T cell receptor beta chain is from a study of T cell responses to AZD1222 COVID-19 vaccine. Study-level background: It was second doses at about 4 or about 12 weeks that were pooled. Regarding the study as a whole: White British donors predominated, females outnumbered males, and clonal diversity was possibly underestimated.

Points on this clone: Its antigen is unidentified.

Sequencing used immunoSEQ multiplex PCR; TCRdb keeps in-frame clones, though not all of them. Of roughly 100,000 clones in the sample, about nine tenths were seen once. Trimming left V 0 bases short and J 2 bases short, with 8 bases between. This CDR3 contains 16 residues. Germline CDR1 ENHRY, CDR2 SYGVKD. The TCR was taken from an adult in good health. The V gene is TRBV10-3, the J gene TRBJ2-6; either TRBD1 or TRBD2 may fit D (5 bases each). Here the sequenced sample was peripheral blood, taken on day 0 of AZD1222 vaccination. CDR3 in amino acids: CAISESRGPGANVLTF. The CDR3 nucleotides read TGTGCCATCAGTGAGTCGAGGGGCCCTGGGGCCAACGTCCTGACTTTC.